Listed here are 6 T cell receptor beta chains from one sample, sequenced in a study of blood T cell repertoires in COVID-19. The data were produced by immunoSEQ multiplex PCR, yet TCRdb's version contains in-frame clones alone and is incomplete. The table shows some 180,000 clones, with about 75% occurring only once. The source material was peripheral blood. The receptor source for this set is a woman in her 50s with active or convalescent COVID-19.

The chain joins TRBV7-8 to TRBJ1-2, with D perhaps matching TRBD1 (6 bases). The CDR3 totals 13 residues. Trimming pared 3 bases from V and 4 bases from J, leaving 9 bases between. CDR1 SGHVS and CDR2 FQNEAQ come from the germline V gene. The chain's CDR3 is CASSFDRSYGYTF. The CDR3 coding sequence is TGTGCCAGCAGCTTCGACAGGTCCTATGGCTACACCTTC.

In this sample, this clone turned up a few times. The V call is TRBV28, the J call TRBJ2-7, with D perhaps TRBD1 (6 bases). V was trimmed by 5 bases and J by 3 bases, leaving 17 bases between them. Germline CDR1 and CDR2: MDHEN and SYDVKM. The CDR3 consists of 15 residues. The CDR3 DNA sequence: TGTGCCAGCAGTCGCACGGCCACAGGGTTCTACGAGCAGTACTTC. Encoded protein: CASSRTATGFYEQYF.

The chain uses TRBV6-5 and TRBJ2-7; TRBD1 aligns across 9 bases. This CDR3 region has 15 residues. Germline V lookup: CDR1 MNHEY, CDR2 SVGAGI. V lost 5 bases to trimming and J lost 0 bases; unmatched junction nucleotides: 5. CDR3 in amino acids: CASSPRDRVSYEQYF. In DNA, the CDR3 is TGTGCCAGCAGTCCCCGGGACAGGGTCTCCTACGAGCAGTACTTC.

The V gene is TRBV4-2, the J gene TRBJ1-2, with 7 bases identical to TRBD1. Per germline, CDR1 LGHNA and CDR2 YNFKEQ. Losses at the gene ends were 0 bases for V and 5 bases for J; bases not matched to a gene: 9. CDR3 length equals 16 residues. Here the CDR3 reads CASSQELGQVVYGYTF. Here the CDR3 DNA reads TGTGCCAGCAGCCAAGAATTAGGACAGGTTGTGTATGGCTACACCTTC.

This CDR3 is CASSLMKARVANVLTF. CDR3 bases: TGTGCCAGCAGCTTAATGAAGGCGAGGGTGGCCAACGTCCTGACTTTC. This chain joins TRBV7-2 and TRBJ2-6; tentative D call: TRBD2 (5 bases). Trimming shortened V by 2 bases and J by 6 bases, and 14 bases separated the two germline ends. The CDR3 is 16 residues long. Germline CDR1 reads SGHTA; CDR2 reads FQGNSA.

The chain employs TRBV6-6 and TRBJ2-3; perhaps TRBD2 as D (6 bases). This CDR3 contains 16 residues. The V gene's germline CDR1 is MNHNY and CDR2 SVGAGI (reference sequence). Trimming pared 6 bases from V and 2 bases from J, leaving 18 bases between. CDR3 sequence (DNA): TGTGCCAGCAGGGGAATACCGGGACTTTTCACAGATACGCAGTATTTT. Protein product: CASRGIPGLFTDTQYF.